The 8 T cell receptor beta chains below come from one sample, sequenced in a study of blood T cell repertoires in COVID-19. Sequencing used immunoSEQ multiplex PCR; TCRdb keeps in-frame clones, though not all of them. The table records roughly 180,000 clones, roughly 80% of them present only once. The source material was peripheral blood. All receptors come from a man in his 60s with active or convalescent COVID-19.

The chain combines TRBV5-1 with TRBJ2-2, with 7 bases matching TRBD2. The CDR3 sequence is 14 residues long. Germline-derived CDR1 and CDR2 are SGHRS and YFSETQ. After removal of 4 bases from V and 6 bases from J, the junction contained 6 bases not matched to a gene. This CDR3 is CASSAITSAGELFF. CDR3 sequence (DNA): TGCGCCAGCAGCGCAATTACTAGCGCCGGGGAGCTGTTTTTT.

J is TRBJ2-1 and V is TRBV4-3; TRBD2 aligns across 7 bases. Germline trimming cut 0 bases from V and 5 bases from J; bases unmatched to any gene: 10. Germline V gives CDR1 LGHNA, CDR2 YSLEER. The CDR3 is 17 residues long. CDR3 nucleotides: TGCGCCAGCAGCCAAGATGCAAGGACTAGACAAAACAATGAGCAGTTCTTC. It translates to CASSQDARTRQNNEQFF.

This clone was found once. The J gene is TRBJ1-5, the V gene TRBV28; TRBD1 aligns across 7 bases. The junction had 5 bases not matched to a gene; V was cut back by 4 bases and J by 2 bases. Germline V gene lookup returns CDR1 MDHEN and CDR2 SYDVKM. The CDR3 has 15 residues. The CDR3 sequence is CASSYQTGGNQPQHF. In DNA, the CDR3 is TGTGCCAGCAGTTACCAAACAGGGGGCAATCAGCCCCAGCATTTT.

The rearrangement joins TRBV4-2 to TRBJ2-1; possibly TRBD2 for D (7 bases). CDR1 and CDR2 (germline): LGHNA, YNFKEQ. There are 19 residues in the CDR3. With 2 bases removed from V and 9 bases from J, the gap between germline ends came to 29 bases. The CDR3 region is CASSQFRSEAGRGDGEQFF. The CDR3 nucleotides read TGTGCCAGCAGCCAATTCCGCTCGGAGGCGGGGAGGGGGGATGGTGAGCAGTTCTTC.

This clone was counted a single time. The J gene is TRBJ2-7, the V gene TRBV29-1, with D maybe TRBD1 (5 bases). Germline V gene data show CDR1 as SQVTM and CDR2 as ANQGSEA. Trimming cost V 0 bases and J 3 bases, with 15 bases left between them. The CDR3 consists of 15 residues. CDR3 sequence reads: CSVEDPGLRGYEQYF. The CDR3 coding sequence is TGCAGCGTTGAAGATCCAGGGCTAAGGGGCTACGAGCAGTACTTC.

V usage is TRBV28 and J usage is TRBJ2-3, with a possible D match to TRBD2 (6 bases). Trimming removed 6 bases at V and 2 bases at J, with 15 bases between. This CDR3 region has 15 residues. Germline assignment: CDR1 MDHEN and CDR2 SYDVKM. CDR3 sequence reads: CASSPWGEYTDTQYF. The CDR3 region has the DNA TGTGCCAGCAGCCCGTGGGGGGAATACACAGATACGCAGTATTTT.

The V and J genes are TRBV7-2 and TRBJ2-2; tentative D call: TRBD2 (6 bases). The CDR3 is made up of 14 amino acids. Trimming shortened V by 2 bases and J by 7 bases, and 11 bases separated the two germline ends. The V gene's germline CDR1 is SGHTA and CDR2 FQGNSA. In DNA form, the CDR3 reads TGTGCCAGCAGCTTAAGGCGGGGTGGCGGGGAGCTGTTTTTT. This encodes CASSLRRGGGELFF.

About this clone itself: A much larger clone sits a single nucleotide away, making a read error possible. This CDR3 is also generated by other DNA sequences in the sample. The V and J genes are TRBV9 and TRBJ2-7, with 7 bases that match TRBD1. Per the germline V gene, CDR1 is SGDLS and CDR2 is YYNGEE. CDR3 length equals 12 residues. The V and J ends lost 4 bases and 3 bases, in that order; junction bases with no gene match: 1. The CDR3 spells CASSRDSYEQYF. The CDR3 DNA sequence: TGTGCCAGCAGCCGGGACAGCTACGAGCAGTACTTC.